The clone carrying this TCR beta chain occurred once. The CDR3 loop spans 13 amino acids. V lost 9 bases, J lost 5 bases, and 5 bases stayed unmatched. CDR1 is SGHAT, CDR2 FQNNGV, per germline. Synthetic TCR analog templates were added to each PCR reaction. This table comes from immunoSEQ multiplex PCR, and its TCRdb copy is limited to in-frame clones, with some not included. The table records fewer than 90,000 clones, less than 95% of them present only once. The data originate from a study of PD-L1 blockade in urothelial cancer. Time point of the sample: peripheral blood 6 weeks after treatment start.

Source: PBMCs, taken around atezolizumab (anti-PD-L1) treatment. The chain carries TRBV11-2 and TRBJ1-1; 11 bases match TRBD1. The TCR sequence derives from a woman at least 80 years old with urothelial cancer. CDR3 residues: CASGGQGGTEAFF. The CDR3 nucleotides are TGTGCCAGTGGGGGACAGGGGGGGACTGAAGCTTTCTTT.